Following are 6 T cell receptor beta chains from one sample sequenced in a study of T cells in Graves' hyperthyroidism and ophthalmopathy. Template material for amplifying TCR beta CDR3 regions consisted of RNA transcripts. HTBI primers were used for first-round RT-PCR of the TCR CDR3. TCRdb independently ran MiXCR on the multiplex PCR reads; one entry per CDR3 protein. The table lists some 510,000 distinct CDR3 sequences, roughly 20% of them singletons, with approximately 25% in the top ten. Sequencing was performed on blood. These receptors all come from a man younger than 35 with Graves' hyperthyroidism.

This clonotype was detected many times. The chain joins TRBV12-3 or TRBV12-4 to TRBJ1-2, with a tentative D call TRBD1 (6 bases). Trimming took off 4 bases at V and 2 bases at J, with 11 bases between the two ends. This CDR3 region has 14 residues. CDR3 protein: CASSSGQRNYGYTF. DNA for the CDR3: TGTGCCAGCAGTTCCGGACAGCGCAACTATGGCTACACCTTC.

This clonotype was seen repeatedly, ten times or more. In DNA form, the CDR3 reads TGTGCCAGCAGCTTACACCCCCCCAATACGGGGACTGAAGCTTTCTTT. Translating it yields CASSLHPPNTGTEAFF. The V and J genes are TRBV7-8 and TRBJ1-1; D unclear. Germline V gives CDR1 SGHVS, CDR2 FQNEAQ. The ends were cut back, 2 bases at V and 5 bases at J, with 18 bases in the middle. The CDR3 has 16 amino acids.

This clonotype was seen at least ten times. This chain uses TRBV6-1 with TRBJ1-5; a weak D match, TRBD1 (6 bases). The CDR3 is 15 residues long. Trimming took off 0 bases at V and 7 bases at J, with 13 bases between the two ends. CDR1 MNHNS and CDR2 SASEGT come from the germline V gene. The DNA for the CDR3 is TGTGCCAGCAGTGAAGCAGGGGGGCCGGGCCAGCCCCAGCATTTT. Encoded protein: CASSEAGGPGQPQHF.

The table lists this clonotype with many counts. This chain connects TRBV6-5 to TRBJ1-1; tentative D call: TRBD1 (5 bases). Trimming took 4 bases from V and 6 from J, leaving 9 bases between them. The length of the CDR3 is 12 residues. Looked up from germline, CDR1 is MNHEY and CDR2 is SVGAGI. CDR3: CASSSGGSEAFF. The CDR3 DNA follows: TGTGCCAGCAGTTCGGGGGGTTCTGAAGCTTTCTTT.

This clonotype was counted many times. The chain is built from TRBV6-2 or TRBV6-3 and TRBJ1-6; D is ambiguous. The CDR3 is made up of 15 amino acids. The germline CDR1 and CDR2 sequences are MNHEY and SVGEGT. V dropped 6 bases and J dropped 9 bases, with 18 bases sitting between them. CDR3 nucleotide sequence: TGTGCCAGCAGGCAAGCTCAGGTCCTGAGTTCACCCCTCCACTTT. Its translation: CASRQAQVLSSPLHF.

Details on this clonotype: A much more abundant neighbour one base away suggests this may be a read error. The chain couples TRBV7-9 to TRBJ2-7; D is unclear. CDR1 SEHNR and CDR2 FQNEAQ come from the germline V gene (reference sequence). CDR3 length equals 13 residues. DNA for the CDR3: TGTGCCAGCAGCTTACCTGTCTCCTACGAGCAGTGCTTC. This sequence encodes CASSLPVSYEQCF.